This is a list of T cell receptor beta chains from one sample in a study of T cell changes during pregnancy in multiple sclerosis. Assay used: immunoSEQ multiplex PCR; TCRdb lists only in-frame clones, some missing. Among approximately 45,000 clones listed, 84% were seen once. This material consisted of CD4+ T cells from peripheral blood mononuclear cells, taken before pregnancy. These receptors originate from a female donor with multiple sclerosis, enrolled in a pregnancy study. Both conserved end residues are part of each CDR3. D genes are given only for firm matches. Clone size is shown for a subset of rows, as once, few, many or a class of expanded clone.

v_gene	j_gene	d_gene	len	abundance	CDR3aa	CDR3nt
TRBV2	TRBJ1-5	TRBD1	15	.	CASRKQGAKDQPQHF	TGTGCCAGCAGGAAACAGGGGGCAAAGGATCAGCCCCAGCATTTT
TRBV6-5	TRBJ2-7	.	13	once	CASSYSRTTLQYF	TGTGCCAGCAGTTACTCCCGGACTACTCTACAGTACTTC
TRBV30	TRBJ1-5	.	13	few	CAWTGNNNQPQHF	TGTGCCTGGACGGGTAATAACAATCAGCCCCAGCATTTT
TRBV10-2	TRBJ1-2	.	12	.	CASSPDSYGYTF	TGCGCCAGCAGTCCAGACAGTTATGGCTACACCTTC
TRBV19	TRBJ1-2	TRBD1	14	few	CASTLDRGHYGYTF	TGTGCCAGTACCCTGGACAGGGGACACTATGGCTACACCTTC
TRBV7-9	TRBJ1-2	TRBD1	15	.	CASSLDRGESNGYTF	TGTGCCAGCAGCCTTGACAGGGGCGAATCCAATGGCTACACCTTC
TRBV29-1	TRBJ1-2	.	12	.	CSVMTLYYGYTF	TGCAGCGTGATGACACTTTACTATGGCTACACCTTC
TRBV6-6	TRBJ1-1	.	14	.	CASAQTGKGTEAFF	TGTGCCAGCGCTCAAACAGGGAAAGGCACTGAAGCTTTCTTT
TRBV7-2	TRBJ2-1	TRBD2	17	.	CASTLSSSGSSYNEQFF	TGTGCCAGCACCCTTTCCTCTAGCGGGAGCTCCTACAATGAGCAGTTCTTC
TRBV7-6	TRBJ1-2	.	18	.	CASSLAGLQGPGSYGYTF	TGTGCCAGCAGCTTAGCCGGGTTACAGGGACCGGGGAGCTATGGCTACACCTTC
TRBV13	TRBJ1-1	.	15	.	CASSSKGGSNTEAFF	TGTGCCAGCAGCTCTAAAGGAGGGTCGAACACTGAAGCTTTCTTT
TRBV7-2	TRBJ1-6	.	13	.	CASSPQKVTPLHF	TGTGCCAGCAGCCCACAGAAGGTAACACCCCTCCACTTT
TRBV5-1	TRBJ2-5	.	14	.	CASSLDRVMETQYF	TGCGCCAGCAGCTTGGACAGGGTGATGGAGACCCAGTACTTC
TRBV6-4	TRBJ2-2	TRBD2	15	.	CASRRLAGDGGELFF	TGTGCCAGCAGAAGACTAGCGGGAGATGGCGGGGAGCTGTTTTTT
TRBV7-9	TRBJ2-1	TRBD1	15	.	CASSLRTGGGNEQFF	TGTGCCAGCAGCTTGAGGACAGGGGGGGGCAATGAGCAGTTCTTC
TRBV29-1	TRBJ2-7	.	11	few	CSARRTYEQYF	TGCAGCGCTCGGAGGACCTACGAGCAGTACTTC
TRBV12-5	TRBJ2-2	.	16	.	CASGLVLGGNTGELFF	TGTGCTAGTGGTTTGGTACTCGGCGGGAACACCGGGGAGCTGTTTTTT
TRBV6-5	TRBJ1-5	TRBD1	15	.	CASSRGQGLNQPQHF	TGTGCCAGTTCTCGAGGACAGGGATTAAACCAGCCCCAGCATTTT
TRBV19	TRBJ2-7	TRBD1	14	medium-sized	CASSDGTGTYEQYF	TGTGCCAGTAGTGACGGGACAGGGACTTACGAGCAGTACTTC
TRBV7-7	TRBJ2-2	TRBD2	15	.	CASSPSGGYTGELFF	TGTGCCAGCAGCCCTAGCGGGGGATACACCGGGGAGCTGTTTTTT
TRBV6-1	TRBJ1-3	.	15	once	CASRMRGIVGNTIYF	TGTGCCAGCAGGATGAGGGGGATTGTCGGAAACACCATATATTTT
TRBV11-2	TRBJ1-1	.	14	.	CASSPSGDGAEAFF	TGTGCCAGCAGCCCGTCGGGGGACGGGGCTGAAGCTTTCTTT
TRBV18	TRBJ1-1	.	13	.	CASSPPVSTEAFF	TGTGCCAGCTCACCACCGGTCAGCACTGAAGCTTTCTTT
TRBV7-2	TRBJ1-3	.	14	.	CAEKGGSTGNTIYF	TGTGCCGAGAAAGGGGGTTCTACTGGAAACACCATATATTTT
TRBV11-2	TRBJ2-2	.	16	.	CASSRGGGVNTGELFF	TGTGCCAGCAGCCGTGGTGGGGGCGTGAACACCGGGGAGCTGTTTTTT
TRBV10-1	TRBJ2-2	.	16	.	CASSESKGGALGELFF	TGCGCCAGCAGTGAGTCGAAAGGGGGAGCGCTCGGGGAGCTGTTTTTT
TRBV11-3	TRBJ2-7	.	12	.	CASSQNGYEQYF	TGTGCCAGCAGCCAGAACGGGTACGAGCAGTACTTC
TRBV5-1	TRBJ2-3	.	13	.	CASSPPGTDTQYF	TGCGCCAGCAGTCCCCCCGGCACAGATACGCAGTATTTT
TRBV19	TRBJ1-6	.	14	.	CASSKGLDNSPLHF	TGTGCCAGTAGTAAGGGGCTGGATAATTCACCCCTCCACTTT
TRBV6-5	TRBJ2-3	TRBD2	16	.	CASSSGLAGLTDTQYF	TGTGCCAGCAGTTCGGGACTAGCGGGTCTTACAGATACGCAGTATTTT
TRBV7-9	TRBJ2-7	TRBD1	15	.	CASSPGQGRSYEQYF	TGTGCCAGCAGCCCCGGACAGGGGCGCTCCTACGAGCAGTACTTC
TRBV7-2	TRBJ2-3	TRBD2	15	.	CASSSGLAGRDTQYF	TGTGCCAGCAGTTCGGGACTAGCGGGGAGAGATACGCAGTATTTT
TRBV2	TRBJ2-2	TRBD2	13	once	CASRAGVTGELFF	TGTGCCAGTAGGGCGGGGGTCACCGGGGAGCTGTTTTTT
TRBV6-5	TRBJ1-1	.	13	.	CASISQVNTEAFF	TGTGCCAGCATCTCCCAGGTGAACACTGAAGCTTTCTTT
TRBV2	TRBJ2-3	TRBD2	12	.	CATRGDTDTQYF	TGTGCCACCCGGGGGGATACAGATACGCAGTATTTT
TRBV5-1	TRBJ2-7	TRBD1	15	.	CASSLEADRAYEQYF	TGCGCCAGCAGCTTGGAGGCGGACAGGGCCTACGAGCAGTACTTC
TRBV5-5	TRBJ1-1	.	15	few	CASSPAGGLNTEAFF	TGTGCCAGCAGCCCCGCGGGGGGGCTGAACACTGAAGCTTTCTTT
TRBV5-4	TRBJ2-2	.	16	.	CASSLAGTANTGELFF	TGTGCCAGCAGCTTGGCCGGGACTGCTAACACCGGGGAGCTGTTTTTT
TRBV2	TRBJ1-1	.	17	.	CASSDRRGVGGNTEAFF	TGTGCCAGCAGTGATCGAAGGGGCGTGGGGGGGAACACTGAAGCTTTCTTT
TRBV5-1	TRBJ2-1	.	13	once	CASSLGSSGEQFF	TGCGCCAGCAGCTTAGGTAGCTCGGGTGAGCAGTTCTTC
TRBV5-4	TRBJ2-3	TRBD2	17	medium-sized	CASSLRLAGGPTDTQYF	TGTGCCAGCAGCTTGAGGCTAGCGGGAGGCCCCACAGATACGCAGTATTTT
TRBV6-1	TRBJ2-7	.	13	.	CASVLDTYYEQYF	TGTGCCAGCGTCCTGGACACCTACTACGAGCAGTACTTC
TRBV11-2	TRBJ2-7	.	15	.	CASRLLGGKPYEQYF	TGTGCCAGCAGACTACTTGGGGGGAAGCCCTACGAGCAGTACTTC
TRBV6-5	TRBJ1-3	.	14	.	CASSYGGSGNTIYF	TGTGCCAGCAGCTACGGCGGGTCTGGAAACACCATATATTTT
TRBV12-5	TRBJ1-2	TRBD1	16	.	CASGLPHRGDNYGYTF	TGTGCTAGTGGTTTGCCCCACAGGGGGGATAACTATGGCTACACCTTC
TRBV18	TRBJ1-1	.	14	.	CASSPMDTATEAFF	TGTGCCAGCTCACCAATGGACACCGCCACTGAAGCTTTCTTT
TRBV28	TRBJ1-2	.	16	.	CASSLGGARLIGGYTF	TGTGCCAGCAGTTTAGGAGGGGCCCGACTCATAGGTGGCTACACCTTC
TRBV15	TRBJ1-4	TRBD1	15	.	CATSSQGQYYEKLFF	TGTGCCACCAGCAGCCAGGGACAGTACTACGAAAAACTGTTTTTT
TRBV29-1	TRBJ1-5	.	14	.	CSVTTGNRGQPQHF	TGCAGCGTAACTACAGGGAATCGCGGTCAGCCCCAGCATTTT
TRBV4-2	TRBJ1-2	.	15	.	CASSQDGQTRYGYTF	TGTGCCAGCAGCCAAGATGGGCAGACCCGATATGGCTACACCTTC
TRBV5-5	TRBJ1-5	.	16	.	CASSLVAARGNQPQHF	TGTGCCAGCAGCTTGGTGGCCGCGAGGGGCAATCAGCCCCAGCATTTT
TRBV5-1	TRBJ2-1	.	14	.	CASSLENGYNEQFF	TGCGCCAGCAGCTTAGAGAATGGTTACAATGAGCAGTTCTTC
TRBV30	TRBJ2-5	TRBD2	15	.	CAWSLGLAGKETQYF	TGTGCCTGGAGCTTGGGACTAGCGGGAAAAGAGACCCAGTACTTC